Included here is one TCR beta chain sequence, with context. Antigen: not known. The sample is drawn from a study of cytomegalovirus exposure and HLA in healthy donors. Study overall: Assignment to the Caucasian-associated ancestry cluster applied to around four fifths of the approximately 360 genotyped donors. General study points: In a later analysis, HLA-C alleles had the fewest associated TCRs, DRB1 alleles the most. Reported results showed that the classifier diagnosed cytomegalovirus status with high specificity and sensitivity. According to an earlier analysis, most TCR beta V segments yielded productive rearrangements about 87% or about 30% of the time.

The PCR contained 60 Vbeta and 13 Jbeta primers. Sequencing used immunoSEQ multiplex PCR; TCRdb keeps in-frame clones, though not all of them. The table lists around 150,000 clones, roughly four fifths of them singletons, with approximately 1.5% in the top ten. Trimming removed 11 bases at V and 2 bases at J, with 15 bases between. The CDR3 sequence is 14 residues long. Germline V gene data show CDR1 as SGHAT and CDR2 as FQNNGV. Sequenced: PBMCs. V is TRBV11-2 and J is TRBJ2-2; maybe TRBD1 (6 bases). The sequence came from a man aged 25 to 40 in good health and CMV-seropositive. In nucleotides, the CDR3 is TGTGCCGGTGATCGAGGGGGAAACACCGGGGAGCTGTTTTTT. The encoded protein is CAGDRGGNTGELFF. Together with reference TRBV11-2 and TRBJ2-2, the CDR3 gives the full variable domain: EAGVAQSPRYKIIEKRQSVAFWCNPISGHATLYWYQQILGQGPKLLIQFQNNGVVDDSQLPKDRFSAERLKGVDSTLKIQPAKLEDSAVYLCAGDRGGNTGELFFGEGSRLTVL.